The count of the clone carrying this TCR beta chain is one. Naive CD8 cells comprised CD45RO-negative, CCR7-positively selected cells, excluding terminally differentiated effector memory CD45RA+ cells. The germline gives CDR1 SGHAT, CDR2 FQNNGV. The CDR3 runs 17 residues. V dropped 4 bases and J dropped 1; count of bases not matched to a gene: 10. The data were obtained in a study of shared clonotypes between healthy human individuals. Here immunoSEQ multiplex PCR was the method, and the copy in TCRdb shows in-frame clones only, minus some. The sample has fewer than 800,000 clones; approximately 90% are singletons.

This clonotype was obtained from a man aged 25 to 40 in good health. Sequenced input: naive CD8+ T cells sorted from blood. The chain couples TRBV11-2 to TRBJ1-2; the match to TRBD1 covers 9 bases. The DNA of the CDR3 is TGTGCCAGCAGCTCCGCTTCCGGGACAGGGAATAACTATGGCTACACCTTC. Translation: CASSSASGTGNNYGYTF. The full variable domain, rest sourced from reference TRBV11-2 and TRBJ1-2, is EAGVAQSPRYKIIEKRQSVAFWCNPISGHATLYWYQQILGQGPKLLIQFQNNGVVDDSQLPKDRFSAERLKGVDSTLKIQPAKLEDSAVYLCASSSASGTGNNYGYTFGSGTRLTVV.